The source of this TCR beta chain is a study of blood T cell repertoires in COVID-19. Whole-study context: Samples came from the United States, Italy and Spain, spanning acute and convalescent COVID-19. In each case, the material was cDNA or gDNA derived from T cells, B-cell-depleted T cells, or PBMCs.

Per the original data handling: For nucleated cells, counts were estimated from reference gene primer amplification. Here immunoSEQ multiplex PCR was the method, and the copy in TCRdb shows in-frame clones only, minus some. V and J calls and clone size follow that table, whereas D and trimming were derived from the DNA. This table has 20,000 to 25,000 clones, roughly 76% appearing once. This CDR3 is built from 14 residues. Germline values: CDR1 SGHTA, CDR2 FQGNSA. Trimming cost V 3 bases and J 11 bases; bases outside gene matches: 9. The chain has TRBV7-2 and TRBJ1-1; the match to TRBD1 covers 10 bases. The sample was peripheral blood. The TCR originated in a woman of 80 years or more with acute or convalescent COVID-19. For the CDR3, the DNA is TGTGCCAGCAGCTTCGACAGGGGGCCAGGGGACGCTTTCTTT. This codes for CASSFDRGPGDAFF.